This T cell receptor (beta chain) originates from a study of T cell clones after liver transplantation. V lost 7 bases, J lost 4 bases, and 16 bases lay in between. CDR1 and CDR2 (germline): MDHEN, SYDVKM. The CDR3 sequence is 14 residues long. Produced via immunoSEQ multiplex PCR; TCRdb's table is partial and in-frame only. The data hold around 100,000 clones, with about 81% observed a single time. CD3+CD4+ and CD3+CD8+ cells were FACS-sorted from thawed unstimulated PBMCs. The receptor's source is a human patient who received a liver transplant. The T cells may partly be graft donor cells. The gene calls are TRBV28 and TRBJ1-2; a weak D match, TRBD1 (6 bases). The sample was CD4+ T cells from blood, taken around 49 months after liver transplant. CDR3 coding DNA: TGTGCCAGCACCCTATACAGGGCTCCCTATGGCTACACCTTC. This gives the protein CASTLYRAPYGYTF.